Presented here are 26 T cell receptor beta chains from one specimen sequenced in a study of blood T cell repertoires in COVID-19. The assay was immunoSEQ multiplex PCR, and TCRdb's table has in-frame clones only and misses some. The table includes over 150,000 clones, almost 85% detected once. The specimen sequenced was peripheral blood. These receptors all come from a woman aged 80 or over with COVID-19, enrolled during active disease.

The V call is TRBV13, the J call TRBJ2-3, with a tentative D call TRBD2 (5 bases). Germline CDR1 reads PRHDT; CDR2 reads FYEKMQ (reference sequence). Trimming left V 5 bases short and J 0 bases short, with 9 bases between. This CDR3 contains 14 residues. The CDR3 reads CASSQEGSTDTQYF. CDR3 nucleotide sequence: TGTGCCAGCAGCCAAGAGGGAAGCACAGATACGCAGTATTTT. Drawing the rest from reference TRBV13 and TRBJ2-3, the complete variable domain is AAGVIQSPRHLIKEKRETATLKCYPIPRHDTVYWYQQGPGQDPQFLISFYEKMQSDKGSIPDRFSAQQFSDYHSELNMSSLELGDSALYFCASSQEGSTDTQYFGPGTRLTVL.

The chain combines TRBV5-8 with TRBJ1-5, with 10 positions matching TRBD1. After removal of 8 bases from V and 3 bases from J, the junction contained 8 bases not matched to a gene. The germline CDR1 and CDR2 sequences are SGHTS and YDEGEE. CDR3 length equals 15 residues. CDR3 nucleotides: TGTGCCAGTCAGGGACAGGGGATTAACAATCAGCCCCAGCATTTT. Its translation is CASQGQGINNQPQHF.

This clone has a handful of counts. The chain uses TRBV19 and TRBJ2-5; TRBD1 agrees at 10 bases. The CDR3 has 15 amino acids. Looked up from germline, CDR1 is LNHDA and CDR2 is SQIVND (reference sequence). Unmatched junction bases numbered 3, after V lost 4 bases and J lost 1 base. CDR3 DNA sequence: TGTGCCAGTAGTACCAGACAGGGGGCCCAAGAGACCCAGTACTTC. It translates to CASSTRQGAQETQYF.

The chain links TRBV7-8 to TRBJ2-4; D uncertain. With 1 base removed from V and 7 bases from J, the gap between germline ends came to 14 bases. This CDR3 spans 15 amino acids. Germline-derived CDR1 and CDR2 are SGHVS and FQNEAQ. CDR3 sequence reads: CASSLVSVSENIQYF. The CDR3 nucleotides read TGTGCCAGCAGCTTAGTATCCGTTTCCGAGAACATTCAGTACTTC. Using reference TRBV7-8 and TRBJ2-4 for the parts outside the CDR3, the full variable domain is GAGVSQSPRYKVAKRGQDVALRCDPISGHVSLFWYQQALGQGPEFLTYFQNEAQLDKSGLPSDRFFAERPEGSVSTLKIQRTQQEDSAVYLCASSLVSVSENIQYFGAGTRLSVL.

The chain carries TRBV7-2 and TRBJ1-2, with 10 bases aligning to TRBD1. Germline loops: CDR1 SGHTA, CDR2 FQGNSA. This CDR3 region has 15 residues. With 4 bases clipped from V and 8 bases from J, the junction kept 10 bases outside the gene matches. This CDR3 is CASSSSDRGHKGYTF. Here the CDR3 DNA reads TGTGCCAGCAGCTCCTCCGACAGGGGGCATAAGGGCTACACCTTC.

The chain combines TRBV12-3 or TRBV12-4 with TRBJ2-5; the D is unclear. The CDR3 runs to 13 residues. Trimming shortened V by 3 bases and J by 2 bases, and 7 bases separated the two germline ends. The CDR3: CASSFRRQETQYF. The CDR3 region has the DNA TGTGCCAGCAGTTTTCGGAGACAAGAGACCCAGTACTTC.

This clone was picked up a small number of times. The rearrangement uses TRBV4-2 and TRBJ1-6; maybe TRBD1 (6 bases). Trimming removed 1 base from V and 10 bases from J, with 14 bases in between. Germline V gene sequence: CDR1 LGHNA, CDR2 YNFKEQ. This CDR3 is 15 amino acids long. The chain's CDR3 is CASSQGRGTLSPLHF. The CDR3, as DNA: TGTGCCAGCAGCCAAGGAAGGGGGACGTTGTCACCCCTCCACTTT.

The V and J genes are TRBV7-3 and TRBJ1-2, with D tentatively TRBD1 (6 bases). The CDR3 runs to 14 residues. Trimming left V 5 bases short and J 0 bases short, with 10 bases between. From germline, CDR1 is SGHTA and CDR2 FQGTGA. In nucleotides, the CDR3 is TGTGCCAGCAGCCTGGGACAAACTAACTATGGCTACACCTTC. This sequence encodes CASSLGQTNYGYTF. The whole variable domain, filled in from reference TRBV7-3 and TRBJ1-2, reads GAGVSQTPSNKVTEKGKYVELRCDPISGHTALYWYRQSLGQGPEFLIYFQGTGAADDSGLPNDRFFAVRPEGSVSTLKIQRTERGDSAVYLCASSLGQTNYGYTFGSGTRLTVV.

The chain couples TRBV7-9 to TRBJ2-2; no clear D. Trimming shortened V by 6 bases and J by 1 base, and 12 bases separated the two germline ends. This CDR3 has 15 residues. Germline CDR1 and CDR2: SEHNR and FQNEAQ (reference sequence). The CDR3 protein is CASRPLLGNTGELFF. The CDR3 DNA follows: TGTGCCAGCAGACCTCTCCTCGGGAACACCGGGGAGCTGTTTTTT.

This chain joins TRBV18 and TRBJ2-7, with D maybe TRBD2 (5 bases). Germline V gene sequence: CDR1 KGHSH, CDR2 LQKENI. The CDR3 has 13 amino acids. Between the trimmed V and J ends, which lost 3 bases and 3 bases, there was a span of 9 bases. CDR3 nucleotide sequence: TGTGCCAGCTCACCGGACTCCTTCTACGAGCAGTACTTC. Translation: CASSPDSFYEQYF.

This sequence joins TRBV28 and TRBJ1-5; D ambiguous. The V end was cut by 3 bases, the J end by 6 bases, with 3 bases between. This CDR3 comprises 11 residues. The germline V gene encodes CDR1 MDHEN and CDR2 SYDVKM. The CDR3 loop is CASSLSQPQHF. Here the CDR3 DNA reads TGTGCCAGCAGTTTGAGTCAGCCCCAGCATTTT.

This sequence joins TRBV11-2 and TRBJ2-5; the D is unclear. The germline V gene encodes CDR1 SGHAT and CDR2 FQNNGV. CDR3 length equals 13 residues. The ends were cut back, 5 bases at V and 0 bases at J, with 7 bases in the middle. CDR3 sequence reads: CASSAQHQETQYF. The CDR3 DNA reads as TGTGCCAGCAGCGCACAGCACCAAGAGACCCAGTACTTC.

The gene calls are TRBV2 and TRBJ2-2; maybe TRBD2 (6 bases). Germline V gene data show CDR1 as SNHLY and CDR2 as FYNNEI. The CDR3 totals 13 residues. With 6 bases removed from V and 5 bases from J, the gap between germline ends came to 10 bases. This CDR3 reads CASRVGGTGELFF. DNA of the CDR3: TGTGCCAGCAGAGTGGGGGGAACCGGGGAGCTGTTTTTT.

The J gene is TRBJ2-5, the V gene TRBV3-1 (or the pseudogene TRBV3-2); D gene ambiguous. Trimming removed 2 bases at V and 3 bases at J, with 7 bases between. CDR1 and CDR2 (germline): LGHDT, YNNKEL (reference sequence). This CDR3 spans 13 amino acids. The CDR3 DNA is TGTGCCAGCAGCCAATTTCCCGAAGAGACCCAGTACTTC. Its protein is CASSQFPEETQYF.

The V call is TRBV18, the J call TRBJ2-1; a possible D gene is TRBD2 (5 bases). This CDR3 contains 15 residues. The germline gives CDR1 KGHSH, CDR2 LQKENI. V was shortened by 2 bases and J by 0 bases, with 8 bases between the two germline ends. CDR3 coding DNA: TGTGCCAGCTCACCAATGGGGAGCTCCTACAATGAGCAGTTCTTC. This sequence encodes CASSPMGSSYNEQFF.

This clone turned up a few times. CDR3 bases: TGTGCCAGCATCCCTGGGGGAGGGGGGGGCGCCCCCTACAATGAGCAGTTCTTC. It encodes CASIPGGGGGAPYNEQFF. The chain carries TRBV5-4 and TRBJ2-1; weak D call: TRBD2 (7 bases). V lost 6 bases to trimming and J lost 2 bases, with 24 bases between them. Germline CDR1 is SGHNT and CDR2 is YYREEE (reference sequence). This CDR3 has 18 residues.

This rearrangement joins TRBV2 to TRBJ1-2; 8 bases match TRBD1. The CDR3 is 14 residues long. V lost 3 bases to trimming and J lost 4 bases; unmatched junction nucleotides: 4. Germline loops: CDR1 SNHLY, CDR2 FYNNEI. CDR3 nucleotides: TGTGCCAGCAGTGAGCAGGGGGCGGTCTATGGCTACACCTTC. Its protein is CASSEQGAVYGYTF.

The rearrangement joins TRBV5-1 to TRBJ2-5, with 8 bases lining up with TRBD2. J was trimmed by 5 bases and V by 6 bases; bases with no gene match: 12. This CDR3 has 15 residues. CDR1 and CDR2 from the germline V gene are SGHRS and YFSETQ. The DNA for the CDR3 is TGCGCCAGCAATCCCTTACTAGCGGCCACGGAGACCCAGTACTTC. Amino acids: CASNPLLAATETQYF.

The chain couples TRBV9 to TRBJ2-2, with D perhaps TRBD1 (5 bases). CDR1 is SGDLS, CDR2 YYNGEE, per germline. The ends were cut back, 3 bases at V and 4 bases at J, with 16 bases in the middle. The CDR3 loop spans 16 amino acids. This CDR3 reads CASSGIQGVGTGELFF. DNA of the CDR3: TGTGCCAGCAGCGGAATCCAGGGCGTGGGCACCGGGGAGCTGTTTTTT. The whole variable domain, remainder taken from reference TRBV9 and TRBJ2-2, is DSGVTQTPKHLITATGQRVTLRCSPRSGDLSVYWYQQSLDQGLQFLIQYYNGEERAKGNILERFSAQQFPDLHSELNLSSLELGDSALYFCASSGIQGVGTGELFFGEGSRLTVL.

This sequence joins TRBV6-1 and TRBJ2-7; a weak D match, TRBD1 (6 bases). The V gene's germline CDR1 is MNHNS and CDR2 SASEGT. Trimming stripped 3 bases from V and 4 bases from J, with 13 bases between. The CDR3 runs 14 residues. As DNA, the CDR3 is TGTGCCAGCAGTGATTGGGCCAGGGGATACGAGCAGTACTTC. This codes for CASSDWARGYEQYF.

The rearrangement joins TRBV10-3 to TRBJ2-7; 13 bases agree with TRBD2. The CDR3 has 16 amino acids. Losses at the gene ends were 6 bases for V and 1 base for J; bases not matched to a gene: 6. Germline CDR1 and CDR2: ENHRY and SYGVKD. This chain's CDR3 is CAIRAGTSGISYEQYF. The CDR3 nucleotides read TGTGCCATCAGAGCCGGGACTAGCGGGATTTCCTACGAGCAGTACTTC.

This chain links TRBV14 with TRBJ2-5; TRBD1 is a possible D gene (5 bases). V was trimmed by 4 bases and J by 5 bases, leaving 14 bases between them. CDR3 length: 14 residues. In germline, CDR1 is SGHDN, CDR2 FVKESK. The CDR3 is CASSLQGASETQYF. In DNA form, the CDR3 reads TGTGCCAGCAGCCTCCAAGGGGCTTCGGAGACCCAGTACTTC.

DNA for the CDR3: TGTGCCAGCAGCCCCTGGCCAGGGTTCTATGGCTACACCTTC. It is translated as CASSPWPGFYGYTF. This sequence joins TRBV11-1 and TRBJ1-2; a weak D match, TRBD1 (5 bases). Germline CDR1 and CDR2: SGHAT and FQDESV (reference sequence). V dropped 5 bases and J dropped 4 bases, with 14 bases sitting between them. The CDR3 length is 14 residues.

CDR3 loop: CAIGGGPTDTQYF. CDR3 DNA sequence: TGTGCCATCGGCGGGGGGCCCACAGATACGCAGTATTTT. V and J are TRBV10-3 and TRBJ2-3, with TRBD2 identical over 8 bases. Losses at the gene ends were 8 bases for V and 2 bases for J; bases not matched to a gene: 3. This CDR3 comprises 13 residues. Per the germline V gene, CDR1 is ENHRY and CDR2 is SYGVKD.

V gene TRBV7-9 combines with J gene TRBJ2-5; perhaps TRBD1 as D (7 bases). The CDR3 extends over 15 amino acids. Germline V CDR1 and CDR2: SEHNR, FQNEAQ (reference sequence). The V end lost 5 bases, the J end lost 7 bases, and 20 bases lay between the germline ends. This CDR3 reads CASSPRGTVIGTQYF. As DNA, the CDR3 is TGTGCCAGCAGCCCACGGGGGACAGTCATCGGGACCCAGTACTTC.

The genes are TRBV5-1 and TRBJ2-7; 8 bases agree with TRBD2. The germline gives CDR1 SGHRS, CDR2 YFSETQ. V trimming: 0 bases; J trimming: 12 bases; junction bases outside the gene matches: 8. The CDR3 runs to 13 residues. CDR3 nucleotides: TGCGCCAGCAGCTTGGATGGTAGCGGGAATAGGTACTTC. It yields the protein CASSLDGSGNRYF.